This T cell receptor (beta chain) was observed in a study of T cells expressing NK-cell markers. Study overall: The TCR beta repertoires originated in sorted CD3+CD56+NKG2C+, CD3+CD56+NKG2C- and CD3+CD56-NKG2C+ T cells. Eight donors were sequenced, of whom seven were HCMV-seropositive, while the remaining one was HCMV-seronegative.

Study-wide findings and caveats: Dominant NKG2C+ clonotypes in over 5 donors made up roughly 1.0-7.0% of CD8+ T cells.

Concerning this clonotype: The target antigen is unknown.

This CDR3 has 12 amino acids. The V gene's germline CDR1 is SQVTM and CDR2 ANQGSEA. UMI-tagged 5'RACE template switching yielded the TCR beta cDNA. One entry per CDR3 protein, without DNA, is what TCRdb gives after re-calling the 5' RACE reads. The sample holds about 550,000 distinct CDR3 sequences. V usage is TRBV29-1 and J usage is TRBJ2-4; as DNA is missing, the TRBD1 call by TCRdb cannot be tested. This clonotype was obtained from a man between 18 and 29 years old in good health. Material: blood T cells: a sorted CD56 or NKG2C T cell subset, CD4+ or CD8+ T cells, or bulk PBMC T cells (not recorded which). The CDR3 sequence is CSVAGQVDIQYF.